This T cell receptor beta chain was sequenced in a study of blood T cell repertoires in COVID-19. Study overall: The origin of the acute and convalescent COVID-19 samples was the United States, Italy and Spain. Sample material is recorded as cDNA or gDNA derived from T cells, B-cell-depleted T cells, or PBMCs.

Authors' processing steps: Nucleated cell number was recorded as an estimate derived from reference gene primer amplification. Here immunoSEQ multiplex PCR was the method, and the copy in TCRdb shows in-frame clones only, minus some. From that table come the V and J calls and clone size; the DNA was used to work out D and trimming. The repertoire holds 70,000 or so clones, with under 95% as singletons. This TCR derives from a man aged 50-60 years with acute or convalescent COVID-19. The sample consisted of peripheral blood.

The CDR3: CASSLGDRRNEKLFF. Written as DNA, the CDR3 is TGTGCCAGTAGTCTGGGGGACAGGCGGAATGAAAAACTGTTTTTT. The rearrangement joins TRBV19 to TRBJ1-4, with 8 bases fitting TRBD1. The CDR3 contains 15 residues. V was clipped by 5 bases and J by 5 bases; unmatched bases: 7. CDR1 LNHDA and CDR2 SQIVND come from the germline V gene (reference sequence).